The 18 T cell receptor beta chains reported below all come from one sample, sequenced in a study of blood T cells in healthy people across ages. The use of a sample-barcoded 5' primer and a J-beta primer mix characterized a second PCR of about 7 to 12 cycles. TCRdb re-called the 5' RACE reads through MiXCR, storing one row per CDR3 protein. The data show about 900,000 distinct CDR3 sequences, roughly 60% seen once. The material sequenced was blood. Receptors originate from a man aged 30 to 39 in good health.

The rearrangement links TRBV20-1 to TRBJ2-1, with 12 positions matching TRBD2. This CDR3 is 15 amino acids long. Per germline, CDR1 DFQATT and CDR2 SNEGSKA (reference sequence). With 0 bases clipped from V and 10 bases from J, the junction kept 7 bases outside the gene matches. The DNA of the CDR3 is TGCAGTGCTAGAGAGCCGACTAGCGGGGGACGAGAGCAGTTCTTC. Its protein product is CSAREPTSGGREQFF.

The table lists this clonotype with many counts. The chain links TRBV6-6 to TRBJ2-7, with TRBD2 identical over 10 bases. J gave up 6 bases and V 2 bases, and 4 bases lay outside the gene matches. Germline CDR1 and CDR2: MNHNY and SVGAGI (reference sequence). This CDR3 is built from 14 residues. CDR3 region: CASSYAAGGIEQYF. The CDR3 DNA sequence: TGTGCCAGCAGTTACGCAGCGGGGGGGATCGAGCAGTACTTC.

V is TRBV5-1 and J is TRBJ2-1; 8 bases fit TRBD2. Per germline, CDR1 SGHRS and CDR2 YFSETQ. The CDR3 is 15 amino acids. Trimming removed 4 bases from V and 2 bases from J; junction bases left unmatched: 5. CDR3 residues: CASSNGLATYNEQFF. DNA for the CDR3: TGCGCCAGCAGCAATGGACTAGCAACCTACAATGAGCAGTTCTTC.

This clonotype was observed a handful of times. The chain joins TRBV29-1 to TRBJ2-7; D unresolved. The CDR3 spans 14 residues. V was clipped by 7 bases and J by 2 bases, with 18 bases between them. Germline loops: CDR1 SQVTM, CDR2 ANQGSEA. The chain's CDR3 is CSAAATTTAYEQYF. The CDR3 DNA sequence: TGCAGCGCCGCGGCGACAACGACGGCCTACGAGCAGTACTTC.

This clonotype was detected only a few times. This sequence joins TRBV20-1 and TRBJ2-1; 8 nucleotides agree with TRBD2. Germline V gene data show CDR1 as DFQATT and CDR2 as SNEGSKA (reference sequence). V lost 5 bases, J lost 7 bases, and 10 bases stayed unmatched. CDR3 length: 14 residues. The CDR3 is CSARPGLGTNEQFF. CDR3 coding DNA: TGCAGTGCTCGACCGGGACTAGGGACTAATGAGCAGTTCTTC.

The chain joins TRBV9 to TRBJ1-6; D remains unclear. CDR3 length: 15 residues. V lost 0 bases to trimming and J lost 8 bases, with 12 bases between them. Germline loops: CDR1 SGDLS, CDR2 YYNGEE. The CDR3 region is CASSVDRTRDSPLHF. DNA of the CDR3: TGTGCCAGCAGCGTAGACCGGACCCGGGATTCACCCCTCCACTTT.

Notes on this clonotype: Compared with germline, one end of the junction differs, possibly owing to a read error. The chain joins TRBV5-4 to TRBJ2-3; D is possibly TRBD2 (6 bases). There are 15 residues in the CDR3. Per germline, CDR1 SGHNT and CDR2 YYREEE (reference sequence). The CDR3 bases are TGTGCCAGCAGAAAAGCTCCGCCGGGAGAAGATACGCGGTATTTT. It codes for CASRKAPPGEDTRYF.

The rearrangement links TRBV30 to TRBJ2-5, with D uncertain. The J call is doubtful: the DNA matches TRBJ2-7 better. Germline assignment: CDR1 GTSNPN and CDR2 SVGIG (reference sequence). The CDR3 consists of 12 residues. The CDR3 coding sequence is TGTGCCTGGAGTCCGAAGAACTACGAGCAGTACTTC. Amino acid sequence: CAWSPKNYEQYF.

This clonotype was seen just once. The V call is TRBV24-1, the J call TRBJ2-2; the match to TRBD1 covers 7 bases. Per the germline V gene, CDR1 is KGHDR and CDR2 is SFDVKD. This CDR3 is 16 amino acids long. Losses at the gene ends were 2 bases for V and 5 bases for J; bases not matched to a gene: 7. The DNA of the CDR3 is TGTGCCACCAGTGATTCGGGCAGGGGGAATACCGGGGAGCTGTTTTTT. Its protein product is CATSDSGRGNTGELFF.

V usage is TRBV7-2 and J usage is TRBJ2-3, with 10 bases identical to TRBD2. The CDR3 is made up of 16 amino acids. V lost 0 bases, J lost 4 bases, and 4 bases stayed unmatched. Germline CDR1 reads SGHTA; CDR2 reads FQGNSA. The CDR3 bases are TGTGCCAGCAGCTTAGCTAGCGGGGGGTGGTCAGATACGCAGTATTTT. Residues: CASSLASGGWSDTQYF.

To note about this clonotype: No DNA is shown, since the ends of the CDR3 on it are uncertain; the CDR3 is the one TCRdb lists. The gene calls are TRBV2 and TRBJ1-1; TRBD1, the D gene given by the table, was not confirmed from the DNA. Germline V gene data show CDR1 as SNHLY and CDR2 as FYNNEI. With termini counted, the CDR3 has 14 amino acids. The CDR3 sequence is CASILGGLNTEAFF.

Concerning this clonotype: The junction and the germline gene differ at one end; a read error may be behind it. This chain links TRBV10-3 with TRBJ2-7; possibly TRBD1 for D (6 bases). The CDR3 contains 16 residues. Germline V gives CDR1 ENHRY, CDR2 SYGVKD. CDR3 residues: CAISEPPDRRAYEQYF. CDR3 sequence (DNA): TGTGCCATTAGTGAGCCACCTGACAGGCGAGCCTACGAGCAGTACTTC.

The chain recombines TRBV27 with TRBJ1-1; 7 bases are a match to TRBD1. Trimming removed 5 bases from V and 6 bases from J; junction bases left unmatched: 9. This CDR3 has 14 amino acids. The V gene's germline CDR1 is MNHEY and CDR2 SMNVEV (reference sequence). The CDR3 loop reads CASSSDRELSEAFF. The CDR3 DNA reads TGTGCCAGCAGTAGCGACAGGGAACTCTCTGAAGCTTTCTTT.

The rearrangement joins TRBV4-2 to TRBJ1-6, with D uncertain. V gave up 0 bases and J gave up 8 bases, with 8 bases separating them. CDR1 and CDR2 from the germline V gene are LGHNA and YNFKEQ. This CDR3 region has 14 residues. CDR3 residues: CASSQDVDYSPLHF. Here the CDR3 DNA reads TGTGCCAGCAGCCAAGATGTCGACTATTCACCCCTCCACTTT.

The V and J genes are TRBV9 and TRBJ1-4; D is unclear. This CDR3 is 16 amino acids long. V shed 4 bases and J shed 0 bases, with 13 bases lying between them. Germline V gene data show CDR1 as SGDLS and CDR2 as YYNGEE. The chain's CDR3 is CASSPRVSPTNEKLFF. The DNA of the CDR3 is TGTGCCAGCAGCCCCCGAGTGAGTCCAACTAATGAAAAACTGTTTTTT.

This clonotype was seen only once. This chain connects TRBV28 to TRBJ2-7; D is unclear. This CDR3 is built from 15 residues. Germline V gives CDR1 MDHEN, CDR2 SYDVKM. Trimming left V 7 bases short and J 2 bases short, with 18 bases between. CDR3 residues: CASTLEVGVPYEQYF. For the CDR3, the DNA is TGTGCCAGCACCCTCGAGGTGGGTGTACCCTACGAGCAGTACTTC.

This clonotype was observed a handful of times. This chain links TRBV20-1 with TRBJ2-1; no clear D. V was trimmed by 6 bases and J by 4 bases, leaving 10 bases between them. CDR3 length equals 12 residues. CDR1 DFQATT and CDR2 SNEGSKA come from the germline V gene (reference sequence). DNA for the CDR3: TGCAGTGCCGGACGGGTATACAATGAGCAGTTCTTC. Its translation: CSAGRVYNEQFF.

The V call is TRBV14, the J call TRBJ2-1; 7 positions match TRBD2. The CDR3 spans 18 residues. The V gene's germline CDR1 is SGHDN and CDR2 FVKESK. The V and J ends lost 0 bases and 2 bases, in that order; junction bases with no gene match: 10. CDR3 sequence reads: CASSQDLGRGSTYNEQFF. In nucleotides, the CDR3 is TGTGCCAGCAGCCAAGATCTAGGGCGGGGGTCGACCTACAATGAGCAGTTCTTC. Using reference TRBV14 and TRBJ2-1 for the parts outside the CDR3, the full variable domain is EAGVTQFPSHSVIEKGQTVTLRCDPISGHDNLYWYRRVMGKEIKFLLHFVKESKQDESGMPNNRFLAERTGGTYSTLKVQPAELEDSGVYFCASSQDLGRGSTYNEQFFGPGTRLTVL.